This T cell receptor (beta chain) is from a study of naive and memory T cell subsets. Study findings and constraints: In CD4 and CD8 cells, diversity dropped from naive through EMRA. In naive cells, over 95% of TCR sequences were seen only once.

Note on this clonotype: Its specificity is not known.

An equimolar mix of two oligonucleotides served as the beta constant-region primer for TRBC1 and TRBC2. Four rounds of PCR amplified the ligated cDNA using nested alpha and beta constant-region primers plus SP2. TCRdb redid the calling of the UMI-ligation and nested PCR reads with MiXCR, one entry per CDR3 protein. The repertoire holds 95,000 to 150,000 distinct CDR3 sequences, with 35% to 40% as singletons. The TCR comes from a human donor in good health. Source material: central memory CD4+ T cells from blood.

The CDR3, as DNA: TGTGCCAGCAGAACCCAGGTGAGCTCCTACGAGCAGTACTTC. As protein: CASRTQVSSYEQYF. The chain combines TRBV12-3 or TRBV12-4 with TRBJ2-7; D is uncertain. The length of the CDR3 is 14 residues. With 6 bases removed from V and 0 bases from J, the gap between germline ends came to 12 bases.